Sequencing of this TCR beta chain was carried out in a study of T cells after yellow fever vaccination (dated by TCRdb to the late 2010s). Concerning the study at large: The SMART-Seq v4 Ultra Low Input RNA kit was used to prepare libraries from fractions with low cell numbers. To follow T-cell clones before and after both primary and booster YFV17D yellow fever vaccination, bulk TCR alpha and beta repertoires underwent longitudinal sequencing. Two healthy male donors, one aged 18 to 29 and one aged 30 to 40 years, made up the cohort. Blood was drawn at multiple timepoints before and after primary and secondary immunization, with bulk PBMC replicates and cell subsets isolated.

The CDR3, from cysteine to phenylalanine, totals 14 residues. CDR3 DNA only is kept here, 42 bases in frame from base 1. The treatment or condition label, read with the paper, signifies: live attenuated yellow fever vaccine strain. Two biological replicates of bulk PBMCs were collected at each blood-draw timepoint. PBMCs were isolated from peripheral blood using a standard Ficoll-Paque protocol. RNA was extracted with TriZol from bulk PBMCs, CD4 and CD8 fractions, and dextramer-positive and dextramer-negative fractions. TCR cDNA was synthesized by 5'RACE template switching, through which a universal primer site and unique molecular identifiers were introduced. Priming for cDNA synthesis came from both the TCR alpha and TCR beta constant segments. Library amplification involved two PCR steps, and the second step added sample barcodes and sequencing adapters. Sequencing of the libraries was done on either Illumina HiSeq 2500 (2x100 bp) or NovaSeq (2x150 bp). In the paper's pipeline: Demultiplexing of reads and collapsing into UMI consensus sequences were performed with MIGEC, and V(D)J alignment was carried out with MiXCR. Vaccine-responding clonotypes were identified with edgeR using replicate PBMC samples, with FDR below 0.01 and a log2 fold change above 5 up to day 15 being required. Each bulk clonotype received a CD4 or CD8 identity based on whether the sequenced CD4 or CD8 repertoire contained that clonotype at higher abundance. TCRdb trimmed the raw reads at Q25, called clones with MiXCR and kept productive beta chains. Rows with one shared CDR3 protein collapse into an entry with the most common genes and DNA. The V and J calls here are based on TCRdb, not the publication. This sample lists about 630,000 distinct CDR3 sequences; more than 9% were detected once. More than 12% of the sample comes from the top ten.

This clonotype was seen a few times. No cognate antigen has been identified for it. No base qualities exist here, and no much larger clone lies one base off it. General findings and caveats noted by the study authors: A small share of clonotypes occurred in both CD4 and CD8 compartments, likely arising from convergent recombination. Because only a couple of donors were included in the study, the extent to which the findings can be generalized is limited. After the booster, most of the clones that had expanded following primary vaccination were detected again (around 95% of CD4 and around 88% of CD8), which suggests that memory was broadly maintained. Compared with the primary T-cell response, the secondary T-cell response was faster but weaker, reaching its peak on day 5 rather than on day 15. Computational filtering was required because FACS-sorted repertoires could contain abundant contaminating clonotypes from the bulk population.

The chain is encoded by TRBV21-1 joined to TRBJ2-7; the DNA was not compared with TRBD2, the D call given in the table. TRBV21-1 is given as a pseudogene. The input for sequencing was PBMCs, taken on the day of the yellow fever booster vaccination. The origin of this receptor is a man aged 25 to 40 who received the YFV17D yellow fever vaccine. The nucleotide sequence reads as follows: TGTGCCAGCAGCAATGGGGCGGGAGTTCATGAGCAGTACTTC. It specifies CASSNGAGVHEQYF.